This T cell receptor (beta chain) was sequenced during a study of blood T cell repertoires in COVID-19. Study-wide context: Acute and convalescent COVID-19 specimens originated in the United States, Italy and Spain. Sources were T cells, B-cell-depleted T cells, or PBMCs; the material itself was cDNA or gDNA.

This clone appeared once. Trimming took 0 bases from V and 6 from J; bases not matched to a gene: 8. Germline CDR1 LGHDT, CDR2 YNNKEL (reference sequence). There are 15 residues in the CDR3. The authors' processing: Nucleated cell counts were estimated from reference gene primer amplification. Sequencing used immunoSEQ multiplex PCR; TCRdb keeps in-frame clones, though not all of them. V, J and clone size derive from that table, while D and trimming were established from the DNA sequence. The profile covers approximately 92,000 clones, with roughly 72% appearing a single time and approximately 23% taken by the ten largest.

The source material was peripheral blood. The source is a woman aged 60-75 years in a cohort sampled during active or convalescent COVID-19. The V and J genes are TRBV3-1 (or the pseudogene TRBV3-2) and TRBJ2-7; 7 nucleotides align to TRBD1. The CDR3 loop reads CASSQDETGFREQYF. CDR3 DNA: TGTGCCAGCAGCCAAGATGAGACAGGGTTTCGCGAGCAGTACTTC.